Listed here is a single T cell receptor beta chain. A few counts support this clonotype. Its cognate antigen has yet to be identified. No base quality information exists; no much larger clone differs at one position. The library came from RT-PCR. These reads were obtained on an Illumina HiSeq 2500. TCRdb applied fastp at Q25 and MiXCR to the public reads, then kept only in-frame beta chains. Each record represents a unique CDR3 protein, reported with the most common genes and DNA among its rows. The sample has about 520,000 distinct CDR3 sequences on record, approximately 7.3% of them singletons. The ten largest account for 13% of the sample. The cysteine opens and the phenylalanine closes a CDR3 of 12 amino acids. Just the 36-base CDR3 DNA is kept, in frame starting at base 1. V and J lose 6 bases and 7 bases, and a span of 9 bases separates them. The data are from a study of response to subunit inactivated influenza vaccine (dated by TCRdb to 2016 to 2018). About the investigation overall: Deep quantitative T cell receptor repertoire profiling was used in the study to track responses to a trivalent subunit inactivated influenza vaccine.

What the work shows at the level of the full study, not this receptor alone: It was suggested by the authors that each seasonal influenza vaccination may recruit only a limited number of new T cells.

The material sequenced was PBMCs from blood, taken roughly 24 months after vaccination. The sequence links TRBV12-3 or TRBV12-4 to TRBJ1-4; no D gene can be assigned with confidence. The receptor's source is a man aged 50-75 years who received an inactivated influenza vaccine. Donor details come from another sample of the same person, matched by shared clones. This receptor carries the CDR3 CASSPVGEKLFF. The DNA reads TGTGCCAGCAGCCCGGTGGGTGAAAAACTGTTTTTT.